This TCR beta chain is drawn from a study of shared clonotypes between healthy human individuals. Per germline, CDR1 SGHRS and CDR2 YFSETQ. V lost 5 bases to trimming and J lost 5 bases, with 13 bases between them. The CDR3 covers 14 residues. TCRdb keeps only in-frame clones here, not all; method: immunoSEQ multiplex PCR. There are about 2.1 million clones in the sample; roughly 93% occur only once, and about 1.6% lies in the top ten. This clone was counted a single time. As defined, naive CD8 cells were CD45RO-negative and positively selected for CCR7, with terminally differentiated effector memory CD45RA+ cells excluded.

The sample was naive CD8+ T cells from PBMCs. The chain joins TRBV5-1 to TRBJ2-2; D unclear. This receptor was identified in a young man in good health. Some clones in this sample may be carry-over from other donors' samples. DNA for the CDR3: TGCGCCAGCAGTGCTACTCAGGCGACCGGGGAGCTGTTTTTT. Its translation: CASSATQATGELFF.